This T cell receptor (beta chain) comes out of a study of blood T cell repertoires in COVID-19. Study information: Acute-phase and convalescent COVID-19 samples originated in the United States, Italy and Spain. In each case, the material was cDNA or gDNA derived from T cells, B-cell-depleted T cells, or PBMCs.

Trimming at V came to 5 bases and at J to 3 bases, leaving 0 bases not matched to a gene. The CDR3 loop spans 13 amino acids. CDR1 MNHNY and CDR2 SVGAGI come from the germline V gene (reference sequence). As originally analysed: Reference gene primer amplification in the assay estimated nucleated cell counts. Assay used: immunoSEQ multiplex PCR; TCRdb lists only in-frame clones, some missing. V and J calls plus clone size are reproduced from that table; the DNA served to infer D and trimming. The sample has around 87,000 clones; approximately 77% are singletons. The clonotype originates from a woman aged 80 or over with acute or convalescent COVID-19. What was sequenced was peripheral blood. The chain couples TRBV6-6 to TRBJ2-3; 9 bases agree with TRBD1. The CDR3 coding sequence is TGTGCCAGCAGTGGACAGGGGACAGATACGCAGTATTTT. Its translation is CASSGQGTDTQYF.